Below are 32 T cell receptor beta chains sequenced from a single sample in a study of T cell responses to AZD1222 COVID-19 vaccine. The repertoire was sequenced with immunoSEQ multiplex PCR; TCRdb's copy has only in-frame clones and lacks some. This table holds some 180,000 clones, about 90% found once. This specimen consisted of peripheral blood, obtained 28 days after the second AZD1222 dose. These receptors all stem from an adult who received the AZD1222 COVID-19 vaccine.

This chain links TRBV20-1 with TRBJ2-7; D is undetermined. Looked up from germline, CDR1 is DFQATT and CDR2 is SNEGSKA (reference sequence). CDR3 length: 11 amino acids. V dropped 3 bases and J dropped 4 bases, with 7 bases sitting between them. As DNA, the CDR3 is TGCAGTGCTAGGTCTGTATACGAGCAGTACTTC. It codes for CSARSVYEQYF.

This clone is termed large (0.1 to 1%). V gene TRBV7-6 combines with J gene TRBJ2-1; 9 positions agree with TRBD2. The CDR3 is 16 residues long. J was trimmed by 3 bases and V by 5 bases; bases with no gene match: 8. The germline gives CDR1 SGHVS, CDR2 FNYEAQ. The CDR3 DNA sequence: TGTGCCAGCAGCCTCGATCTAGCGGGGAACTACAATGAGCAGTTCTTC. Translated: CASSLDLAGNYNEQFF.

This clone was found once. This chain uses TRBV9 with TRBJ1-5; TRBD1 is a possible D gene (6 bases). This CDR3 has 15 amino acids. V shed 4 bases and J shed 6 bases, with 17 bases lying between them. Per the germline V gene, CDR1 is SGDLS and CDR2 is YYNGEE. CDR3: CASSPEGGVGQPQHF. The CDR3 DNA sequence: TGTGCCAGCAGCCCAGAGGGGGGCGTAGGTCAGCCCCAGCATTTT.

The chain carries TRBV7-3 and TRBJ1-1; the D gene is possibly TRBD1 (5 bases). Germline V gives CDR1 SGHTA, CDR2 FQGTGA. Trimming left V 4 bases short and J 3 bases short, with 9 bases between. The CDR3 has 13 amino acids. CDR3 DNA: TGTGCCAGCAGCTCTCAGGGAGACACTGAAGCTTTCTTT. Its protein is CASSSQGDTEAFF.

The chain recombines TRBV7-3 with TRBJ2-3; TRBD2 aligns across 13 bases. Per the germline V gene, CDR1 is SGHTA and CDR2 is FQGTGA. The V gene end was trimmed by 0 bases and the J gene end by 3 bases; junction bases not matched to a gene: 6. The CDR3 extends over 18 amino acids. The CDR3 loop is CASSLTPGLAGHTDTQYF. For the CDR3, the DNA is TGTGCCAGCAGCTTAACCCCGGGACTAGCGGGACATACAGATACGCAGTATTTT. Filled out from reference TRBV7-3 and TRBJ2-3, the complete variable domain reads GAGVSQTPSNKVTEKGKYVELRCDPISGHTALYWYRQSLGQGPEFLIYFQGTGAADDSGLPNDRFFAVRPEGSVSTLKIQRTERGDSAVYLCASSLTPGLAGHTDTQYFGPGTRLTVL.

The V and J genes are TRBV4-2 and TRBJ1-2; the match to TRBD1 covers 11 bases. This CDR3 spans 18 amino acids. Trimming took 0 bases from V and 0 from J; bases not matched to a gene: 6. CDR1 LGHNA and CDR2 YNFKEQ come from the germline V gene. The CDR3 reads CASSQEIGTGGSNYGYTF. The DNA of the CDR3 is TGTGCCAGCAGCCAAGAGATCGGGACAGGGGGATCTAACTATGGCTACACCTTC.

The chain recombines TRBV10-2 with TRBJ1-2, with D possibly being TRBD1 (6 bases). Germline CDR1 is WSHSY and CDR2 is SAAADI. The CDR3 length is 16 residues. V was shortened by 5 bases and J by 11 bases, with 27 bases between the two germline ends. The CDR3 protein is CASSLTPTWDIQTYTF. As DNA, the CDR3 is TGCGCCAGCAGTCTTACTCCCACCTGGGACATTCAGACGTACACCTTC.

The chain carries TRBV4-3 and TRBJ1-3; D is unresolved. Trimming shortened V by 4 bases and J by 0 bases, and 7 bases separated the two germline ends. The germline V gene has CDR1 LGHNA and CDR2 YSLEER. The CDR3 is made up of 14 amino acids. CDR3 protein: CASSRAGSGNTIYF. As DNA, the CDR3 is TGCGCCAGCAGCCGGGCGGGCTCTGGAAACACCATATATTTT.

The chain joins TRBV18 to TRBJ2-7, with 8 bases matching TRBD2. V was pared by 6 bases and J by 2 bases, with 21 bases of the junction left unmatched. The CDR3 extends over 19 amino acids. Germline V gene data show CDR1 as KGHSH and CDR2 as LQKENI. CDR3 residues: CASSTESLPLSGGTYEQYF. The CDR3 DNA follows: TGTGCCAGCTCGACAGAGAGCCTGCCACTAAGCGGGGGTACCTACGAGCAGTACTTC.

The chain couples TRBV7-4 to TRBJ1-5, with D possibly TRBD1 on 5 matching bases. Trimming cost V 5 bases and J 1 base, with 9 bases left between them. This CDR3 contains 14 residues. Germline values: CDR1 SGHVT, CDR2 SQSDAQ. This CDR3 reads CASSRRQSNQPQHF. The CDR3 DNA is TGTGCCAGCAGCCGTCGACAGAGCAATCAGCCCCAGCATTTT.

The gene calls are TRBV6-5 and TRBJ1-1; D is ambiguous. This CDR3 is 14 amino acids long. The germline V gene has CDR1 MNHEY and CDR2 SVGAGI. V gave up 0 bases and J gave up 5 bases, with 10 bases separating them. For the CDR3, the DNA is TGTGCCAGCAGTTACTCGCTTTCATCTACTGAAGCTTTCTTT. Its protein is CASSYSLSSTEAFF.

V is TRBV4-1 and J is TRBJ1-2; D gene ambiguous. This CDR3 has 14 amino acids. V was trimmed by 0 bases and J by 2 bases, leaving 7 bases between them. Germline loops: CDR1 MGHRA, CDR2 YSYEKL. The CDR3 region has the DNA TGCGCCAGCAGCCAAGAAGAGGGCAACTATGGCTACACCTTC. This gives the protein CASSQEEGNYGYTF.

This chain links TRBV5-4 with TRBJ1-5; D not certain. Looked up from germline, CDR1 is SGHNT and CDR2 is YYREEE (reference sequence). V was pared by 0 bases and J by 2 bases, with 9 bases between. This CDR3 has 15 amino acids. CDR3 sequence reads: CASSLGGTGNQPQHF. The CDR3 DNA is TGTGCCAGCAGCTTGGGGGGTACGGGCAATCAGCCCCAGCATTTT.

The rearrangement links TRBV4-1 to TRBJ1-5; TRBD1 matches 7 bases. V was clipped by 3 bases and J by 2 bases; unmatched bases: 7. The CDR3 runs to 16 residues. CDR1 and CDR2 (germline): MGHRA, YSYEKL. The CDR3 DNA reads as TGCGCCAGCAGCCAGATGACAGGGATGGGCAATCAGCCCCAGCATTTT. It translates to CASSQMTGMGNQPQHF.

The chain joins TRBV10-3 to TRBJ1-1, with D tentatively TRBD1 (6 bases). The CDR3 loop spans 13 amino acids. Germline V gives CDR1 ENHRY, CDR2 SYGVKD. The V and J ends lost 3 bases and 4 bases respectively, with 9 bases between them. In nucleotides, the CDR3 is TGTGCCATCAGTGAAAGGGGGGCCACTGAAGCTTTCTTT. Encoded protein: CAISERGATEAFF.

The V and J genes are TRBV20-1 and TRBJ1-1; D not certain. V gave up 1 base and J gave up 4 bases, with 1 base separating them. CDR1 and CDR2 from the germline V gene are DFQATT and SNEGSKA (reference sequence). The length of the CDR3 is 10 residues. Here the CDR3 reads CSARVTEAFF. CDR3 sequence (DNA): TGCAGTGCTAGAGTCACTGAAGCTTTCTTT.

The chain uses TRBV6-5 and TRBJ2-7; 7 bases align to TRBD1. J was trimmed by 0 bases and V by 7 bases; bases with no gene match: 9. The V gene's germline CDR1 is MNHEY and CDR2 SVGAGI. The CDR3 has 15 amino acids. The CDR3 here is CASKLGTVSSYEQYF. The CDR3 DNA is TGTGCCAGCAAACTCGGGACAGTATCCTCCTACGAGCAGTACTTC.

This chain uses TRBV19 with TRBJ2-2, with 11 bases that match TRBD2. This CDR3 is 15 amino acids long. From germline, CDR1 is LNHDA and CDR2 SQIVND (reference sequence). The ends lost 6 bases at V and 5 bases at J; junction bases unmatched: 5. This CDR3 reads CASRASGRQTGELFF. In DNA, the CDR3 is TGTGCCAGTAGGGCTAGCGGGAGGCAAACCGGGGAGCTGTTTTTT.

This clone was seen a single time. J is TRBJ2-2 and V is TRBV24-1; D remains unclear. Per the germline V gene, CDR1 is KGHDR and CDR2 is SFDVKD. CDR3 size: 16 residues. Trimming pared 7 bases from V and 4 bases from J, leaving 18 bases between. The CDR3 DNA is TGTGCCACCAGCCCCCACCGCCGAACCACCACCGGGGAGCTGTTTTTT. Encoded protein: CATSPHRRTTTGELFF.

The V and J genes are TRBV19 and TRBJ1-6; TRBD1 aligns across 7 bases. Germline V CDR1 and CDR2: LNHDA, SQIVND (reference sequence). With V trimmed by 6 bases and J by 8 bases, 13 bases remained unmatched. The CDR3 extends over 16 amino acids. CDR3 residues: CASSDPGQISYSPLHF. In nucleotides, the CDR3 is TGTGCCAGTAGCGACCCGGGACAGATATCTTATTCACCCCTCCACTTT.

This rearrangement joins TRBV20-1 to TRBJ2-5; possible D gene TRBD1, 6 bases. V lost 7 bases, J lost 7 bases, and 13 bases lay in between. This CDR3 is built from 11 residues. Per germline, CDR1 DFQATT and CDR2 SNEGSKA (reference sequence). CDR3 region: CSVGASGTQYF. As DNA, the CDR3 is TGCAGTGTGGGGGCTTCGGGGACCCAGTACTTC.

The CDR3 DNA sequence: TGTGCCAGCAGCCACGGGACAGGGGGCGTTCAGTACTTC. This encodes CASSHGTGGVQYF. The gene calls are TRBV6-4 and TRBJ2-5; the match to TRBD1 covers 12 bases. Germline loops: CDR1 MRHNA, CDR2 SNTAGT. J was trimmed by 11 bases and V by 6 bases; bases with no gene match: 7. The CDR3 has 13 residues.

The chain combines TRBV7-2 with TRBJ1-3; possible D gene TRBD1, 5 bases. The CDR3 has 15 residues. The V end lost 5 bases, the J end lost 4 bases, and 15 bases lay between the germline ends. Germline CDR1 is SGHTA and CDR2 is FQGNSA. The CDR3 is CASSQRPGQGNTIYF. CDR3 coding DNA: TGTGCCAGCAGCCAAAGACCGGGGCAAGGAAACACCATATATTTT. The variable domain in full, with the rest retrieved from reference TRBV7-2 and TRBJ1-3, is GAGVSQSPSNKVTEKGKDVELRCDPISGHTALYWYRQSLGQGLEFLIYFQGNSAPDKSGLPSDRFSAERTGGSVSTLTIQRTQQEDSAVYLCASSQRPGQGNTIYFGEGSWLTVV.

This rearrangement joins TRBV18 to TRBJ1-2; a weak D match, TRBD1 (5 bases). CDR3 size: 15 residues. V dropped 1 base and J dropped 8 bases, with 17 bases sitting between them. CDR1 is KGHSH and CDR2 is LQKENI in the germline V gene. CDR3 residues: CASSPRDGSIGGYTF. CDR3 DNA sequence: TGTGCCAGCTCACCACGGGACGGATCTATAGGGGGCTACACCTTC.

The genes are TRBV4-1 and TRBJ2-1, with TRBD1 matching 7 bases. J gave up 7 bases and V 4 bases, and 13 bases lay outside the gene matches. Germline values: CDR1 MGHRA, CDR2 YSYEKL. CDR3 length: 16 amino acids. The CDR3 region is CASSPHRQGTENEQFF. In DNA, the CDR3 is TGCGCCAGCAGCCCGCACCGACAGGGAACGGAGAATGAGCAGTTCTTC.

The chain couples TRBV19 to TRBJ2-1; D not resolved. The CDR3 is made up of 12 amino acids. V dropped 6 bases and J dropped 8 bases, with 11 bases sitting between them. Per the germline V gene, CDR1 is LNHDA and CDR2 is SQIVND (reference sequence). CDR3 sequence (DNA): TGTGCCAGTAGCTTAGGGTGGGATGAGCAGTTCTTC. It is translated as CASSLGWDEQFF.

V and J are TRBV4-2 and TRBJ2-7; D is uncertain. Germline CDR1 LGHNA, CDR2 YNFKEQ. Trimming pared 3 bases from V and 2 bases from J, leaving 11 bases between. The CDR3 consists of 14 residues. CDR3 nucleotides: TGTGCCAGCAGCCATCCGGACCAAGCCTACGAGCAGTACTTC. Translation gives CASSHPDQAYEQYF.

The rearrangement links TRBV9 to TRBJ1-1; 8 bases align to TRBD1. CDR3 length equals 15 residues. The J segment lost 4 bases and the V segment lost 3 bases, leaving 8 bases of the junction unmatched. Germline-derived CDR1 and CDR2 are SGDLS and YYNGEE. The CDR3 loop is CASSAGQGTGTEAFF. CDR3 in DNA: TGTGCCAGCAGCGCAGGACAGGGTACGGGCACTGAAGCTTTCTTT.

This rearrangement joins TRBV28 to TRBJ1-2; 7 positions agree with TRBD1. V gave up 7 bases and J gave up 7 bases; unmatched junction bases: 9. The CDR3 has 13 residues. Germline CDR1 reads MDHEN; CDR2 reads SYDVKM. The CDR3 DNA is TGTGCCAGCACCCCAGGACAGGTAGTTGGCTACACCTTC. This sequence encodes CASTPGQVVGYTF.

The rearrangement joins TRBV11-2 to TRBJ1-2; 9 nucleotides align to TRBD1. The CDR3 has 15 residues. Germline V gene sequence: CDR1 SGHAT, CDR2 FQNNGV. The junction had 9 bases not matched to a gene; V was cut back by 0 bases and J by 10 bases. The CDR3 coding sequence is TGTGCCAGCAGCTTAGACCCCGGGACAGGGCGTGACTACACCTTC. It specifies CASSLDPGTGRDYTF.

The chain couples TRBV4-3 to TRBJ1-4; the D gene is possibly TRBD1 (5 bases). This CDR3 is 13 amino acids long. The V gene lost 8 bases and the J gene lost 7 bases, with 14 bases spanning the gap. Germline assignment: CDR1 LGHNA and CDR2 YSLEER. CDR3: CASGRGRGEKLFF. The DNA for the CDR3 is TGCGCCAGCGGACGGGGCCGCGGTGAAAAACTGTTTTTT.

The chain is built from TRBV27 and TRBJ2-7; TRBD1 matches at 8 bases. V gave up 7 bases and J gave up 3 bases; unmatched junction bases: 8. The CDR3 length is 14 residues. CDR1 is MNHEY and CDR2 is SMNVEV in the germline V gene (reference sequence). This chain's CDR3 is CASTRTGTNYEQYF. CDR3 DNA sequence: TGTGCCAGCACCCGGACAGGGACGAACTACGAGCAGTACTTC.